This TCR beta chain was found in a study of OX40 agonist ivuxolimab in advanced cancers. The overall study: Every patient in dose escalation had hepatocellular carcinoma, melanoma, renal cell or head and neck cancer. General study findings and limits: Patients who responded partially at 0.1-3.0 mg/kg showed clonal expansion ranking among the lowest.

A word on this clone: What it binds is unknown.

Clones were read by immunoSEQ multiplex PCR, and TCRdb kept only the in-frame ones, dropping some. Of 100,000 to 150,000 clones listed, about nine tenths are singletons. Germline V gene sequence: CDR1 SNHLY, CDR2 FYNNEI. The germline V and J ends were trimmed by 10 bases and 0 bases, with 12 bases remaining between them. CDR3 length equals 14 residues. This clonotype originated in an adult with an advanced solid tumor such as melanoma, head and neck, liver or kidney cancer. Specimen: CD4+ or CD8+ T cells sorted from blood, collected in a trial of the OX40 agonist ivuxolimab. The chain uses TRBV2 and TRBJ1-4; D perhaps matches TRBD1 (5 bases). CDR3 sequence reads: CATHPTATNEKLFF. The CDR3, as DNA: TGTGCCACCCATCCGACAGCAACTAATGAAAAACTGTTTTTT.